Below are 14 T cell receptor beta chains sequenced from a single sample in a study of T cell responses to AZD1222 COVID-19 vaccine. TCRdb's table, derived via immunoSEQ multiplex PCR, lists solely in-frame clones and lacks some. The sample consists of about 150,000 clones, just over 90% of them appearing once. The sample here was peripheral blood, taken on day 0 of AZD1222 vaccination. These receptors all come from an adult in good health.

The chain recombines TRBV7-9 with TRBJ2-1; 8 bases are a match to TRBD2. CDR1 and CDR2 (germline): SEHNR, FQNEAQ (reference sequence). V lost 3 bases, J lost 8 bases, and 6 bases stayed unmatched. The CDR3 totals 14 residues. CDR3 sequence (DNA): TGTGCCAGCAGCTTGGGACTAGGGACGCATGAGCAGTTCTTC. It yields the protein CASSLGLGTHEQFF. Variable domain in full (rest from reference TRBV7-9 and TRBJ2-1): DTGVSQNPRHKITKRGQNVTFRCDPISEHNRLYWYRQTLGQGPEFLTYFQNEAQLEKSRLLSDRFSAERPKGSFSTLEIQRTEQGDSAMYLCASSLGLGTHEQFFGPGTRLTVL.

The chain is built from TRBV5-1 and TRBJ1-3, with a possible D match to TRBD1 (6 bases). Germline CDR1 SGHRS, CDR2 YFSETQ. V lost 0 bases and J 0 bases, leaving 16 bases between the germline ends. This CDR3 contains 18 residues. This chain's CDR3 is CASSLDATGPSSGNTIYF. The CDR3 DNA is TGCGCCAGCAGCTTGGATGCGACAGGCCCCAGCTCTGGAAACACCATATATTTT.

The rearrangement joins TRBV11-3 to TRBJ1-1; D is unclear. V was clipped by 1 base and J by 7 bases, with 10 bases between them. The length of the CDR3 is 13 residues. Germline CDR1 is SGHNT and CDR2 is YENEEA. CDR3 region: CASSLGSPSEAFF. The CDR3 region has the DNA TGTGCCAGCAGCTTAGGATCGCCAAGTGAAGCTTTCTTT.

Concerning this clone itself: Other DNA sequences within the sample encode an identical CDR3. J is TRBJ1-6 and V is TRBV7-2; TRBD1 is a possible D gene (5 bases). Germline V gene data show CDR1 as SGHTA and CDR2 as FQGNSA. The V end lost 5 bases, the J end lost 10 bases, and 12 bases lay between the germline ends. The CDR3 is 13 amino acids. This chain's CDR3 is CASSLGGDSPLHF. CDR3 nucleotides: TGTGCCAGCAGCCTAGGAGGGGACTCACCCCTCCACTTT.

V gene TRBV7-8 combines with J gene TRBJ1-5; no clear D gene. Germline assignment: CDR1 SGHVS and CDR2 FQNEAQ. The CDR3 loop spans 14 amino acids. Trimming pared 2 bases from V and 2 bases from J, leaving 7 bases between. The CDR3 protein is CASSLLQGNQPQHF. In DNA form, the CDR3 reads TGTGCCAGCAGCTTATTGCAGGGCAATCAGCCCCAGCATTTT.

The chain joins TRBV9 to TRBJ2-2; D gene ambiguous. The CDR3 runs to 15 residues. The ends were cut back, 4 bases at V and 3 bases at J, with 13 bases in the middle. Per the germline V gene, CDR1 is SGDLS and CDR2 is YYNGEE. CDR3 region: CASSPPWADTGELFF. The CDR3, as DNA: TGTGCCAGCAGCCCCCCCTGGGCCGACACCGGGGAGCTGTTTTTT.

This chain links TRBV7-2 with TRBJ2-5, with 10 bases aligning to TRBD2. Trimming at V came to 2 bases and at J to 7 bases, leaving 7 bases not matched to a gene. The CDR3 length is 15 residues. The V gene's germline CDR1 is SGHTA and CDR2 FQGNSA. CDR3 DNA sequence: TGTGCCAGCAGCTTAAGGGCTAGCGGGGGTGTGACCCAGTACTTC. Its translation is CASSLRASGGVTQYF.

This sequence joins TRBV25-1 and TRBJ1-3; D is ambiguous. The CDR3 has 14 residues. V lost 4 bases and J 1 base, leaving 8 bases between the germline ends. The germline V gene encodes CDR1 MGHDK and CDR2 SYGVNS. CDR3 nucleotide sequence: TGTGCCAGCAGTGCGGGGTTGTCTGGAAACACCATATATTTT. This encodes CASSAGLSGNTIYF.

The chain joins TRBV19 to TRBJ2-7; TRBD1 matches 11 bases. With V trimmed by 7 bases and J by 4 bases, 9 bases remained unmatched. The germline gives CDR1 LNHDA, CDR2 SQIVND (reference sequence). This CDR3 contains 15 residues. This CDR3 reads CASISGQGATYEQYF. The DNA of the CDR3 is TGTGCCAGTATCTCCGGACAGGGGGCGACATACGAGCAGTACTTC.

CDR3 DNA sequence: TGTGCCAGCAGCTTGCCCGGGACAAACACTGAAGCTTTCTTT. It encodes CASSLPGTNTEAFF. The chain is built from TRBV5-4 and TRBJ1-1; D possibly corresponds to TRBD1 (6 bases). The CDR3 is 14 amino acids. Trimming shortened V by 1 base and J by 2 bases, and 9 bases separated the two germline ends. Germline-derived CDR1 and CDR2 are SGHNT and YYREEE (reference sequence).

This clone has a single count. The rearrangement uses TRBV19 and TRBJ2-7; no reliable D call. Trimming shortened V by 5 bases and J by 3 bases, and 5 bases separated the two germline ends. This CDR3 is 11 amino acids long. Germline CDR1 and CDR2: LNHDA and SQIVND (reference sequence). The CDR3 DNA is TGTGCCAGTAGTCTTAACTACGAGCAGTACTTC. The encoded protein is CASSLNYEQYF.

V and J are TRBV6-2 or TRBV6-3 and TRBJ2-6; D is ambiguous. The germline CDR1 and CDR2 sequences are MNHEY and SVGEGT. There are 13 residues in the CDR3. The V and J ends lost 6 bases and 2 bases respectively, with 5 bases between them. Here the CDR3 reads CASSRTGANVLTF. The CDR3 DNA reads TGTGCCAGCAGCCGGACTGGGGCCAACGTCCTGACTTTC.

The V call is TRBV2, the J call TRBJ2-7, with 11 bases fitting TRBD1. V shed 8 bases and J 3 bases; nucleotides not matched to a gene: 3. Per the germline V gene, CDR1 is SNHLY and CDR2 is FYNNEI. The CDR3 sequence is 13 residues long. The DNA of the CDR3 is TGTGCCAGCGGGGGGACAGGGGGCTACGAGCAGTACTTC. It codes for CASGGTGGYEQYF.

This chain links TRBV4-3 with TRBJ1-3, with 7 nucleotides matching TRBD1. The CDR3 has 16 residues. CDR1 is LGHNA, CDR2 YSLEER, per germline. The V and J ends lost 0 bases and 5 bases, in that order; junction bases with no gene match: 7. In DNA form, the CDR3 reads TGCGCCAGCAGCCAAGATGGGAGGACAGGACGAAACACCATATATTTT. This translates into CASSQDGRTGRNTIYF.